Listed below are T cell receptor beta chains from one sample, sequenced in a study of blood T cell repertoires in COVID-19. Sequencing was performed with immunoSEQ multiplex PCR; in TCRdb, only in-frame clones are kept and a portion is missing. Here the sample spans nearly 55,000 clones, 65% to 80% being singletons. The sample taken for sequencing was peripheral blood. These receptors were collected from a human donor with active or convalescent COVID-19. The donor label of this sample is uncertain. The CDR3 runs from the conserved cysteine through the conserved F or W. D genes are given only for firm matches. A clone size is listed for some rows: how often the clone was seen (once, few, many), or a class if it is expanded.

V,size,D,J,DNA,CDR3
TRBV27,.,TRBD1,TRBJ1-4,TGTGCCAGCTGCCGGACAGGACAGGGAACTAATGAAAAACTGTTTTTT,CASCRTGQGTNEKLFF
TRBV7-8,few,.,TRBJ1-6,TGTGCCAGCAGCTTATTCACGGTTGATAATTCACCCCTCCACTTT,CASSLFTVDNSPLHF
TRBV28,.,TRBD1,TRBJ1-6,TGTGCCAGCATGGCCCTAACAGGGGGTAATTCACCCCTCCACTTT,CASMALTGGNSPLHF
TRBV4-2,once,.,TRBJ2-2,TGTGCCAGCAGCCAAGACCGAGGCACCGCCGGGGAGCTGTTTTTT,CASSQDRGTAGELFF
TRBV11-2,.,.,TRBJ2-7,TGTGCCAGCAGCTTCAGTATCAGGGATTACGAGCAGTACTTC,CASSFSIRDYEQYF
TRBV11-3,.,TRBD2,TRBJ2-4,TGTGCCAGCAGCTTACTTGGGAGGGCCGCCAAAAACATTCAGTACTTC,CASSLLGRAAKNIQYF
TRBV18,.,.,TRBJ1-2,TGTGCCAGCTCACTAGACAGGCCTCGGGGCTACACCTTC,CASSLDRPRGYTF
TRBV24-1,.,TRBD1,TRBJ1-1,TGTGCCACCAGAGGACAGGGTTCGAACACTGAAGCTTTCTTT,CATRGQGSNTEAFF
TRBV27,once,.,TRBJ1-6,TGTGCCAGTTCGGTTGTCCGCGGGGGGCATTCACCCCTCCACTTT,CASSVVRGGHSPLHF
TRBV6-2/TRBV6-3,.,.,TRBJ1-3,TGTGCCAGCACCCCGGGCGGGTCTACTGGAAACACCATATATTTT,CASTPGGSTGNTIYF
TRBV5-6,.,.,TRBJ1-4,TGTGCCAGCAGCTTGAAGGGCAGCGGCGGTGAAAAACTGTTTTTT,CASSLKGSGGEKLFF
TRBV6-5,.,.,TRBJ1-1,TGTGCCAGCAGTTACGACCGGCGGGAAGCTTTCTTT,CASSYDRREAFF
TRBV5-1,.,TRBD1,TRBJ2-3,TGCGCCAGCAGCTTGGAGGGGACAGGGGGCGTAGATACGCAGTATTTT,CASSLEGTGGVDTQYF
TRBV18,.,TRBD2,TRBJ2-7,TGTGCCAGCTCACCAGGGAGGGGACGCGGGAGCAAGTACGAGCAGTACTTC,CASSPGRGRGSKYEQYF
TRBV28,once,TRBD1,TRBJ1-2,TGTGCCAGCAGCCAGGGACAGGGGAACTATGGCTACACCTTC,CASSQGQGNYGYTF
TRBV10-3,.,.,TRBJ2-1,TGTGCCATCAGTGAGTCTAAGGGGGAGAAGAGCTATGAGCAGTTCTTC,CAISESKGEKSYEQFF
TRBV6-5,.,.,TRBJ1-1,TGTGCCAGCAGTCTCTACACGACTTTGAACACTGAAGCTTTCTTT,CASSLYTTLNTEAFF
TRBV5-1,.,TRBD1,TRBJ2-2,TGCGCCAGCAGCTTCACAGGGGTTACCGGGGAGCTGTTTTTT,CASSFTGVTGELFF
TRBV11-1,.,.,TRBJ2-5,TGTGCCAGCAGCCGAGGGTACCAAGAGACCCAGTACTTC,CASSRGYQETQYF
TRBV5-1,.,TRBD1,TRBJ1-3,TGCGCCAGCAGCTCCACAGGGGAAGCTGGAAACACCATATATTTT,CASSSTGEAGNTIYF
TRBV12-3/TRBV12-4,.,.,TRBJ2-3,TGTGCCAGCAGTTTTTCCGCAGATACGCAGTATTTT,CASSFSADTQYF
TRBV6-5,.,.,TRBJ2-5,TGTGCCAGCAGTTACTCGAACGGGGGGCAAGGAGAGACCCAGTACTTC,CASSYSNGGQGETQYF
TRBV5-1,.,.,TRBJ2-2,TGCGCCAGCAGCCAGGGGGGAGGCACCGGGGAGCTGTTTTTT,CASSQGGGTGELFF
TRBV14,.,TRBD2,TRBJ2-1,TGTGCCAGCAGCCAAGTAGCAGGTGCGGGAGTGGGGGAGCAGTTCTTC,CASSQVAGAGVGEQFF
TRBV28,.,TRBD2,TRBJ2-3,TGTGCCAGCAGCCTAAGCGGGAGAAGCACAGATACGCAGTATTTT,CASSLSGRSTDTQYF
TRBV6-1,once,TRBD2,TRBJ2-1,TGTGCCAGCAGTGAAGGGCTAGCGGGAATCCTGAGCTCCTACAATGAGCAGTTCTTC,CASSEGLAGILSSYNEQFF
TRBV6-4,.,TRBD2,TRBJ2-7,TGTGCCAGCAGGGAACTAATAGGACTAGCGGGAGGGCCGATCGCCTACGAGCAGTACTTC,CASRELIGLAGGPIAYEQYF
TRBV7-9,.,TRBD2,TRBJ2-7,TGTGCCAGCAGCTTAGATGGGCCCGGGAGGGAGCAGTACTTC,CASSLDGPGREQYF
TRBV5-4,.,.,TRBJ2-1,TGTGCCAGCAGCGGGGACTCCCAGAGTCAGTTCTTC,CASSGDSQSQFF
TRBV20-1,.,.,TRBJ2-1,TGCAGTGCTAGACTATCACATGAGCAGTTCTTC,CSARLSHEQFF
TRBV6-4,.,.,TRBJ1-4,TGTGCCAGCTCTGGCAATCACGGGGAAAAACTGTTTTTT,CASSGNHGEKLFF
TRBV11-2,.,.,TRBJ2-1,TGTGCCAGCAGCTTAGAGCTAGACAATGAGCAGTTCTTC,CASSLELDNEQFF
TRBV28,.,TRBD1,TRBJ1-5,TGTGCCAGCAGTTTGCAACAGGGGGACAATCAGCCCCAGCATTTT,CASSLQQGDNQPQHF